This T cell receptor (beta chain) is drawn from a study of blood T cell repertoires in COVID-19. There are 14 residues in the CDR3. In germline, CDR1 is SEHNR, CDR2 FQNEAQ (reference sequence). This clone was recorded only once. The junction departs from the called germline gene at one end, perhaps through a read error. Profiling relied on immunoSEQ multiplex PCR, and the TCRdb table lists in-frame clones only, not all of them. The profile shows 49,000 or so clones, roughly four fifths of them singletons. The receptor was derived from a man in his sixties with active COVID-19. J is TRBJ1-2 and V is TRBV7-9; possible D gene TRBD1, 6 bases. Input material: peripheral blood. CDR3 DNA sequence: TGTACCAGCAGCTCTAAACAGGGCTTAGGGGGCTACACCTTC. Its protein product is CTSSSKQGLGGYTF.